A selection of T cell receptor beta chains follows, all from one sample in a study of blood T cell repertoires in COVID-19. Sequencing used immunoSEQ multiplex PCR; TCRdb keeps in-frame clones, though not all of them. The sample includes under 500,000 clones, approximately 92% of them seen just once. Material for sequencing was PBMCs or T cells enriched from blood (not recorded which). The receptors derive from a man aged 30 to 39 who had recovered from COVID-19. Both conserved end residues are part of each CDR3. The order of the fields is clone size, J gene, D gene, CDR3 length, V gene, CDR3 DNA, CDR3 protein. D genes are given only for firm matches. A clone size is listed for some rows: how often the clone was seen (once, few, many), or a class if it is expanded.

NA TRBJ2-1 NA 16 TRBV4-1 TGCGCCAGCAGCCAATCAGGGGTAGACTCCTACAATGAGCAGTTCTTC CASSQSGVDSYNEQFF
NA TRBJ2-2 NA 15 TRBV13 NA CASSPLRAGEASLFF
NA TRBJ1-5 NA 14 TRBV15 TGTGCCACCAGCAGAGCGGTTAGCAATCAGCCCCAGCATTTT CATSRAVSNQPQHF
NA TRBJ2-3 NA 14 TRBV7-6 TGTGCCAGCAGCTTAGTCGCAGGGGGGGATACGCAGTATTTT CASSLVAGGDTQYF
NA TRBJ2-2 TRBD2 16 TRBV5-1 TGCGCCAGCAGCTTGGCCTGGCGGGAGGCCCCCGGGGAGCTGTTTTTT CASSLAWREAPGELFF
NA TRBJ2-1 TRBD2 16 TRBV11-2 TGTGCCAGCAGCTTAAGCGGCGGGAGAGTTTTCAATGAGCAGTTCTTC CASSLSGGRVFNEQFF
NA TRBJ1-1 NA 16 TRBV5-1 TGCGCCAGCACCCTGGGCCAGGTCGGAATGAACACTGAAGCTTTCTTT CASTLGQVGMNTEAFF
NA TRBJ2-5 TRBD2 16 TRBV18 TGTGCCAGCTCACCTCTTGCGGGAGGATTTCAAGAGACCCAGTACTTC CASSPLAGGFQETQYF
once TRBJ1-1 TRBD1 15 TRBV5-1 TGCGCCAGCAGCCCAAGGACAGGCGGGAACACTGAAGCTTTCTTT CASSPRTGGNTEAFF
NA TRBJ2-2 NA 17 TRBV10-3 TGTGCCATCAGTGAGTCGAATAGCGGAGACAACACCGGGGAGCTGTTTTTT CAISESNSGDNTGELFF
few TRBJ1-2 NA 14 TRBV28 TGTGCCAGCAGTTTGTCGGACAAGACCCATGGCTACACCTTC CASSLSDKTHGYTF
NA TRBJ2-1 TRBD2 15 TRBV28 TGTGCCAGCAGTTCGACTAGCGGGGGTAAGAATGAGCAGTTCTTC CASSSTSGGKNEQFF
few TRBJ2-1 NA 15 TRBV10-3 TGTGCCATCAGTGAGGGGGCGTACTCCTACAATGAGCAGTTCTTC CAISEGAYSYNEQFF
once TRBJ2-2 TRBD2 15 TRBV18 TGTGCCAGCTCACCACTAGCGGGAGAAGCCGGGGAGCTGTTTTTT CASSPLAGEAGELFF
few TRBJ2-1 TRBD1 15 TRBV28 TGTGCCAGCAGTTTGTCTGAGACAGGGGAGCATGAGCAGTTCTTC CASSLSETGEHEQFF
many TRBJ2-3 TRBD2 14 TRBV5-1 TGCGCCAGCAGTACGGAGCGGGGTGGGGATACGCAGTATTTT CASSTERGGDTQYF
NA TRBJ2-7 TRBD1 17 TRBV10-3 TGTGCCACCTTAGCCAGGCCCTCGGGACAGGGGTTCCACGAGCAGTACTTC CATLARPSGQGFHEQYF
NA TRBJ1-5 NA 14 TRBV5-8 TGTGCCAGCAGCTTGGGGGCGGGGTTTCAGCCCCAGCATTTT CASSLGAGFQPQHF
NA TRBJ1-2 NA 14 TRBV3-1/TRBV3-2 TGTGCCAGCAGCCAAGTTCAGGTGCCTGGTGGCTACACCTTC CASSQVQVPGGYTF
NA TRBJ1-2 NA 14 TRBV29-1 TGCAGCGTTGATACCGGGATGTGGGGCTATGGCTACACCTTC CSVDTGMWGYGYTF
once TRBJ2-5 TRBD2 16 TRBV27 TGTGCCAGCAGTTTATTGCCAGCGGGAGGGCAAGAGACCCAGTACTTC CASSLLPAGGQETQYF
NA TRBJ1-2 NA 15 TRBV6-4 TGTGCCAGCAGGTTTTCGGTCCGACTGTACAATGGCTACACCTTC CASRFSVRLYNGYTF
once TRBJ1-5 NA 14 TRBV10-3 TGTGCCATCAGTGAGTTGGCAGGGAATCAGCCCCAGCATTTT CAISELAGNQPQHF
NA TRBJ2-2 NA 17 TRBV5-1 TGCGCCAGCCAATTGGCACAGGATACTCTGAACACCGGGGAGCTGTTTTTT CASQLAQDTLNTGELFF
NA TRBJ1-5 NA 15 TRBV6-5 TGTGCCAGCAGTCCTTCCTCAGGGGCAAATCAGCCCCAGCATTTT CASSPSSGANQPQHF
NA TRBJ2-1 NA 12 TRBV30 TGTGCCTGGACCCCAGGGTTGAATGAGCAGTTCTTC CAWTPGLNEQFF
NA TRBJ2-2 NA 12 TRBV29-1 TGCAGCGCCCAGGGTGGAACCGGGGAGCTGTTTTTT CSAQGGTGELFF
NA TRBJ1-3 NA 17 TRBV30 TGTGCCTGGAGTGTAACGGGAGCGCTTAGCTCTGGAAACACCATATATTTT CAWSVTGALSSGNTIYF
NA TRBJ1-1 NA 13 TRBV9 TGTGCCAGCAGCACTACAGGAAAGGCGGAAGCTTTCTTT CASSTTGKAEAFF
NA TRBJ2-5 TRBD1 15 TRBV18 TGTGCCACAACATTTCCGGGACAGGAACATCAGACCCAGTACTTC CATTFPGQEHQTQYF
once TRBJ2-5 NA 16 TRBV28 TGTGCCAGCAGTGAACTGAGGACAAAGGTCAGAGAGACCCAGTACTTC CASSELRTKVRETQYF
NA TRBJ2-1 TRBD2 16 TRBV19 TGTGCCAGTAGTATCGTTAGGACTAGCGGGAGTAATGAGCAGTTCTTC CASSIVRTSGSNEQFF
once TRBJ1-2 TRBD1 14 TRBV3-1/TRBV3-2 TGTGCCAGCAGCCAAGGGGACAGGACCTATGGCTACACCTTC CASSQGDRTYGYTF
NA TRBJ2-2 TRBD1 15 TRBV10-3 TGTGCCATCAAGTACGGACAGGGTAACACCGGGGAGCTGTTTTTT CAIKYGQGNTGELFF
NA TRBJ2-1 TRBD2 12 TRBV28 TGTGCCAGCAGTTTAACTAGCGGTGAGCAGTTCTTC CASSLTSGEQFF
NA TRBJ2-1 NA 17 TRBV6-6 TGTGCCAGCAGCCGAAACCCTAGCGCCAGGAATGGGAATGAGCAGTTCTTC CASSRNPSARNGNEQFF
NA TRBJ2-3 TRBD2 13 TRBV12-5 TGTGCTAGTGGTTTGGGGACTAGCGGTACGCAGTATTTT CASGLGTSGTQYF
once TRBJ2-1 TRBD2 15 TRBV3-1/TRBV3-2 TGTGCCAGCAGCCAGGAGGGACTAATGGGTGGCGAGCAGTTCTTC CASSQEGLMGGEQFF
once TRBJ2-7 NA 17 TRBV27 TGTGCCAGCAGTTTATCAAGGGCGGGAACCTATCAGTACGAGCAGTACTTC CASSLSRAGTYQYEQYF
NA TRBJ2-5 TRBD2 15 TRBV3-1/TRBV3-2 TGTGCCAGCAGCACTCTAGGCGGGAGCGGGGAGACCCAGTACTTC CASSTLGGSGETQYF
NA TRBJ1-3 NA 14 TRBV9 TGTGCCAGCAGCCGTGGAGACTCTGGAAACACCATATATTTT CASSRGDSGNTIYF
NA TRBJ1-2 NA 15 TRBV18 TGTGCCAGCTCACCACCAGCCTTGAGAGACTATGGCTACACCTTC CASSPPALRDYGYTF
NA TRBJ1-5 NA 12 TRBV3-1/TRBV3-2 TGTGCCAGCAGCCAAGGTACTGTGCCCCAGCATTTT CASSQGTVPQHF
NA TRBJ2-3 TRBD2 16 TRBV5-1 TGCGCCAGCAGCCAGGGACTAGCGGGGGGCACAGATACGCAGTATTTT CASSQGLAGGTDTQYF
NA TRBJ2-7 TRBD2 13 TRBV25-1 TGTGCCAGTGGGACTAGCGGATCCTACGAGCAGTACTTC CASGTSGSYEQYF
NA TRBJ2-6 NA 14 TRBV5-6 TGTGCCAGCAGCTCCCCTCCTGGGGCCAACGTCCTGACTTTC CASSSPPGANVLTF
once TRBJ1-6 TRBD1 14 TRBV13 TGTGCCAGCAGCTTATGGGACAGGGAGTCACCCCTCCACTTT CASSLWDRESPLHF
few TRBJ1-5 NA 12 TRBV2 TGTGCCAGCAATGGCCTCTATCAGCCCCAGCATTTT CASNGLYQPQHF
NA TRBJ1-2 TRBD1 15 TRBV30 TGTGCCTGGAGTGTACTAACAGGGGGCTTAAATGGCTACACCTTC CAWSVLTGGLNGYTF
NA TRBJ2-1 TRBD1 15 TRBV28 TGTGCCAGCAGTCGACAGGGACCCTCCTACAATGAGCAGTTCTTC CASSRQGPSYNEQFF
NA TRBJ2-1 TRBD1 15 TRBV7-8 TGTGCCAGCAGCTTAGTCAGGGGGCTATTCAATGAGCAGTTCTTC CASSLVRGLFNEQFF
NA TRBJ1-5 TRBD1 15 TRBV7-2 TGTGCCAGCAGCTTAGTAGGGGGCATCGATCAGCCCCAGCATTTT CASSLVGGIDQPQHF